Given below is one TCR beta chain in context. Germline CDR1 SGHAT, CDR2 FQNNGV. V lost 4 bases and J lost 4; bases outside the gene matches: 9. The CDR3 totals 15 residues. Method: immunoSEQ multiplex PCR; TCRdb's copy keeps in-frame clones and lacks some. This table has approximately 150,000 clones, roughly nine tenths appearing once. This sample is part of a study of lymphopenia after photon versus proton radiotherapy. The source is a man aged 45-65 years with gastric cancer. The chain couples TRBV11-2 to TRBJ2-7; 8 bases are a match to TRBD1. The starting material was peripheral blood, obtained from a patient treated with photon-based radiotherapy. The CDR3 region has the DNA TGTGCCAGCAGCTCCTCGACAGGGGTGGGGTACGAGCAGTACTTC. It encodes CASSSSTGVGYEQYF.